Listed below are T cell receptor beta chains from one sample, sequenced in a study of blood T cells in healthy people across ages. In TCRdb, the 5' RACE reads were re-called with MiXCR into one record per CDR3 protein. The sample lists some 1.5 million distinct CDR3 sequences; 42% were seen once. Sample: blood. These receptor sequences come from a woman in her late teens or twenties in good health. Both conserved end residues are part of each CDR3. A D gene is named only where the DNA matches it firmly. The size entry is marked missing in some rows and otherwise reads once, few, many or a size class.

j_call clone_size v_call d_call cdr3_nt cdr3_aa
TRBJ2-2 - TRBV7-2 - TGTGCCAGCAGCTTAGCGGAGTGGGCCAGGGCCAACACCGGGGAGCTGTTTTTT CASSLAEWARANTGELFF
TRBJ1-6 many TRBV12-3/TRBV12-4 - TGTGCCAGCAGTTTTACAGGGCAGGGCTCACCCCTCCACTTT CASSFTGQGSPLHF
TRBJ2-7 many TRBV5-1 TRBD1 TGCGCCAGCCGAGAGGGAGACAGGGTCGACGAGCAGTACTTC CASREGDRVDEQYF
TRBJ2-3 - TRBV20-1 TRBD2 TGCAGTGCTAGAGATGCGGGGGGGGCCATAAATACGCAGTATTTT CSARDAGGAINTQYF
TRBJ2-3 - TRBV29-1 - TGCAGCGGCATCCCTGGGATGGACACAGATACGCAGTATTTT CSGIPGMDTDTQYF
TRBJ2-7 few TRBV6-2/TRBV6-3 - TGTGCCAGCAGTCACACTCTCGAGCAGTACTTC CASSHTLEQYF
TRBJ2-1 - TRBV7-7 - TGTGCTAGCAGCTTAAGGGTCGGGCTAGCGAGTGATAATGAGCAGTTCTTC CASSLRVGLASDNEQFF
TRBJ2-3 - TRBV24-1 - TGTGCCACCAGTGATTTGGGGCAGACCACAGATACGCAGTATTTT CATSDLGQTTDTQYF
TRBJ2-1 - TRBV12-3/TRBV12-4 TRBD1 TGTGCCAGCATGCCTGGGGACAGGTCCTACAATGAGCAGTTCTTC CASMPGDRSYNEQFF
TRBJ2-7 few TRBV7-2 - TGTGCCAGTTCCCGCCTCCTCGCGGGGTACGAGCAGTACTTC CASSRLLAGYEQYF
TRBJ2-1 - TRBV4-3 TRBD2 TGCGCCAGCCAATCGCGGGAGGTCTACAATGAGCAGTTCTTC CASQSREVYNEQFF
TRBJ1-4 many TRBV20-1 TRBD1 TGCAGTGCATTTGACAGGGCTAATGAAAAACTGTTTTTT CSAFDRANEKLFF
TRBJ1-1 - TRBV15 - TGTGCCACCAGCAGATTGACCGGGGTTTCCGCTGAAGCTTTCTTT CATSRLTGVSAEAFF
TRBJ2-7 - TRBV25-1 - TGTGCCAGCAGTGGTGTCACCTCCTACGAGCAGTACTTC CASSGVTSYEQYF
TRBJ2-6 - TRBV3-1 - TGTGCCAGCAGCCAAGATCTGGGGGTGGGAGGATCTGGGGCCAACGTCCTGACTTTC CASSQDLGVGGSGANVLTF
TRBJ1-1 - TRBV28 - TGTGCCAGCAGCCGAAGTTGGACTGAAGCTTTCTTT CASSRSWTEAFF
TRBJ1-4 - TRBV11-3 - TGTGCCAGCACCTGGGCAGATATGTATGAAAAACTGTTTTTT CASTWADMYEKLFF
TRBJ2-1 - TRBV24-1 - TGTGCCACCAGTGACTCCCATTACAATGAGCAGTTCTTC CATSDSHYNEQFF
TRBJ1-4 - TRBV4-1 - TGCGCCAGCAGCCAAGGTAGAGCAACAACTAATGAAAAACTGTTTTTT CASSQGRATTNEKLFF
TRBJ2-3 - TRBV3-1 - TGTGCCAGCAGCCAAGAGGGGAGGCCCCAGGCTGGCACAGATACGCAGTATTTT CASSQEGRPQAGTDTQYF
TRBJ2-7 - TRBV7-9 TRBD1 TGTGCCAGCAGCTTCGAAGGGACAGGGCACAATGAGCAGTACTTC CASSFEGTGHNEQYF
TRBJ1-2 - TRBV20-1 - TGCAGTGCTGGAAAGGAGGCTACAAACTATGGCTACACCTTC CSAGKEATNYGYTF
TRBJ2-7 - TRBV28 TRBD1 TGTGCCAGCAGAGTCGCCTGGGACAGGGACTACGAGCAGTACTTC CASRVAWDRDYEQYF
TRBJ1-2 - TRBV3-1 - TGTGCCAGCAGCCCCATGGAGGTCAACTATGGCTACACCTTC CASSPMEVNYGYTF
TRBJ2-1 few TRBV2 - TGTGCCAGCAGCCCCTCCTTTAGAGTGTTTGAGCAGTTCTTC CASSPSFRVFEQFF
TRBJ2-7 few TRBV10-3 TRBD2 TGTGCCACCCAGCGGGACTCCTACGAGCAGTACTTC CATQRDSYEQYF
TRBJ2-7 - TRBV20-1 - TGCAGTGCTAGAGATCGGGTTAGCGGATCCTACGAGCAGTACTTC CSARDRVSGSYEQYF
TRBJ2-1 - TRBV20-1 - TGCAGTGCTAGGAATGGGCTTTACAGTGAGCAGTTCTTC CSARNGLYSEQFF
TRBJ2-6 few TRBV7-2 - TGTGCCAGCAGCTTAGCGACTGGGGCCAACGTCCTGACTTTC CASSLATGANVLTF
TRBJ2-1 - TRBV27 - TGTGCCAGTAACCTACAGCGGGTCCTTCAAAGAGGTGAGCAGTTCTTC CASNLQRVLQRGEQFF
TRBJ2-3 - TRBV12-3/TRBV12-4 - TGTGCCAGCAGTTGGGGAGGAGGGGCCACAGATACGCAGTATTTT CASSWGGGATDTQYF
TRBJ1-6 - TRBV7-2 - TGTGCCAGCAGCAAGAACGGCCAGGGAAATAATTCACCCCTCCACTTT CASSKNGQGNNSPLHF
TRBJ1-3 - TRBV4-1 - TGCGCCAGCAGCCAAGCGGGACATTCTGGAAACACCATATATTTT CASSQAGHSGNTIYF
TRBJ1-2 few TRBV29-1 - TGCAGCGTTGAATGGGGGGGCGCAGATGGCTACACCTTC CSVEWGGADGYTF
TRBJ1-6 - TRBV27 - TGTGCCAGCAGTTTCGGCACGGGGGAACCACCCCTCCACTTT CASSFGTGEPPLHF
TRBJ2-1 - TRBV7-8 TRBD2 TGTGCCAGCAGCTCTCATAGCGGGGCTGATTACAATGAGCAGTTCTTC CASSSHSGADYNEQFF
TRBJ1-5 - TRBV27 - TGTGCCAGCAGCTTGGTGACTCCGGCTGGGTTTAGCAATCAGCCCCAGCATTTT CASSLVTPAGFSNQPQHF
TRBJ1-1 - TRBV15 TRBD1 TGTGCCACCAGCAGAGAGGTGACAGGGAGAACTGAAGCTTTCTTT CATSREVTGRTEAFF
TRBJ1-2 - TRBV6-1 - TGTGCCAGCAGTGAAATTGTTCGGGGGACTAACTATGGCTACACCTTC CASSEIVRGTNYGYTF
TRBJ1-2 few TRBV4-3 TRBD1 TGCGCCAGCAGCCAAACCGGGACAGTCGACATTTATGGCTACACCTTC CASSQTGTVDIYGYTF
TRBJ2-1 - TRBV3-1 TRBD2 TGTGCCAGCAGCCCCAGGGACTACTACAATGAGCAGTTCTTC CASSPRDYYNEQFF
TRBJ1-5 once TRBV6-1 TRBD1 TGTGCCAGCAGCTTTACAGGGGATCTCTATAGCAATCAGCCCCAGCATTTT CASSFTGDLYSNQPQHF
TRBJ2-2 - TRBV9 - TGTGCCAGCAGTCAAGAGGGTGGGGAGCTGTTTTTT CASSQEGGELFF
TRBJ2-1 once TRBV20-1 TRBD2 TGCAGTGCTAGCGGACTAGCGGGAGAGAAGGTTCCGGATGAGCAGTTCTTC CSASGLAGEKVPDEQFF
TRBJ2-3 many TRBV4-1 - TGCGCCAGCAGCCAAGATCCCACAGATACGCAGTATTTT CASSQDPTDTQYF
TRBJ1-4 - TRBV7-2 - TGTGCCAGCAGCTTAGGTGTTGGGGGGGCAGTAGAAAAACTGTTTTTT CASSLGVGGAVEKLFF
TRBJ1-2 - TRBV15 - TGTGCCACCAGCAGAGATAACAATGGCTACACCTTC CATSRDNNGYTF
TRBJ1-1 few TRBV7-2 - TGTGCCAGCAGCTTAGGGCTTACGGCTTTCTTT CASSLGLTAFF
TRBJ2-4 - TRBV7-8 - TGTGCCAGCAGCTTAGCGCTAGTCCAGCAGTACTTC CASSLALVQQYF
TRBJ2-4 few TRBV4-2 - TGTGCCAGCAGCCAAGATCGGGACACCAGGGGATTTGCCAAAAACATTCAGTACTTC CASSQDRDTRGFAKNIQYF
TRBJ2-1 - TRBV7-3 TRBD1 TGTGCCAGCAGCTTAACTGGTGGGACAGCTTTATCTTACAATGAGCAGTTCTTC CASSLTGGTALSYNEQFF
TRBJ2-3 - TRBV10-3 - TGTGCCATCAGTGCAGGTGGAGACACAGATACGCAGTATTTT CAISAGGDTDTQYF
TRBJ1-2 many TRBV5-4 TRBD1 TGTGCCAGCAGCAACCGGGACAGGGTGATAGGCTACACCTTC CASSNRDRVIGYTF